Listed here are 28 T cell receptor beta chains from one sample, sequenced in a study of T cell changes during pregnancy in multiple sclerosis. This table comes from immunoSEQ multiplex PCR, and its TCRdb copy is limited to in-frame clones, with some not included. The repertoire holds just over 15,000 clones, with roughly 83% as singletons. The specimen was CD8+ T cells from peripheral blood mononuclear cells, collected after pregnancy. The receptors were sampled from a female donor in good health, enrolled as a control in a pregnancy study.

V and J are TRBV9 and TRBJ1-3, with 7 positions matching TRBD1. J gave up 2 bases and V 0 bases, and 5 bases lay outside the gene matches. The CDR3 contains 16 residues. Germline V lookup: CDR1 SGDLS, CDR2 YYNGEE. The CDR3 loop reads CASSVGTGQTGNTIYF. As DNA, the CDR3 is TGTGCCAGCAGCGTAGGGACAGGACAGACTGGAAACACCATATATTTT.

In this sample, this clone turned up once. This chain joins TRBV6-4 and TRBJ1-6, with a weak D call TRBD1 (5 bases). The germline V gene has CDR1 MRHNA and CDR2 SNTAGT. This CDR3 spans 17 amino acids. V was trimmed by 3 bases and J by 0 bases, leaving 12 bases between them. The CDR3 loop reads CASSEGPLGSYNSPLHF. Here the CDR3 DNA reads TGTGCCAGCAGTGAGGGGCCCCTCGGCTCCTATAATTCACCCCTCCACTTT.

This clone was seen at least ten times. The genes are TRBV7-3 and TRBJ2-1; D not certain. In germline, CDR1 is SGHTA, CDR2 FQGTGA. This CDR3 spans 17 amino acids. Between the trimmed V and J ends, which lost 6 bases and 0 bases, there was a span of 18 bases. The CDR3 spells CASRKPAQPSSYNEQFF. CDR3 DNA sequence: TGTGCCAGCAGGAAACCCGCACAGCCCAGCTCCTACAATGAGCAGTTCTTC.

The V call is TRBV4-3, the J call TRBJ2-3; tentatively, D is TRBD2 (6 bases). V was shortened by 3 bases and J by 5 bases, with 18 bases between the two germline ends. The CDR3 has 16 residues. Germline CDR1 is LGHNA and CDR2 is YSLEER. The DNA of the CDR3 is TGCGCCAGCAGCCAGGAGGGCTTATTAAGGGAAGATACGCAGTATTTT. Translation gives CASSQEGLLREDTQYF.

This chain links TRBV27 with TRBJ2-1, with TRBD1 matching over 9 bases. Trimming removed 4 bases from V and 7 bases from J; junction bases left unmatched: 5. Germline V gives CDR1 MNHEY, CDR2 SMNVEV (reference sequence). The CDR3 covers 14 residues. The DNA for the CDR3 is TGTGCCAGCAGTTCCGGGACAGGGCCGAATGAGCAGTTCTTC. It is translated as CASSSGTGPNEQFF.

The chain joins TRBV19 to TRBJ2-3; D may be TRBD2 (7 bases). The CDR3 spans 18 residues. The germline V and J ends were trimmed by 5 bases and 2 bases, with 23 bases remaining between them. Germline V lookup: CDR1 LNHDA, CDR2 SQIVND (reference sequence). This chain's CDR3 is CASSLGGGSPPHTDTQYF. The CDR3 nucleotides are TGTGCCAGTAGTTTGGGGGGCGGGAGTCCCCCCCACACAGATACGCAGTATTTT. The full variable domain, rest sourced from reference TRBV19 and TRBJ2-3, is DGGITQSPKYLFRKEGQNVTLSCEQNLNHDAMYWYRQDPGQGLRLIYYSQIVNDFQKGDIAEGYSVSREKKESFPLTVTSAQKNPTAFYLCASSLGGGSPPHTDTQYFGPGTRLTVL.

The chain recombines TRBV7-9 with TRBJ1-1; D uncertain. V was pared by 9 bases and J by 2 bases, with 25 bases between. This CDR3 has 17 amino acids. The germline V gene encodes CDR1 SEHNR and CDR2 FQNEAQ (reference sequence). CDR3: CARKMRGLNALNTEAFF. CDR3 bases: TGTGCCAGAAAAATGCGAGGGCTAAACGCCCTAAACACTGAAGCTTTCTTT.

The chain joins TRBV7-6 to TRBJ2-3; 9 bases match TRBD2. Germline assignment: CDR1 SGHVS and CDR2 FNYEAQ. The CDR3 covers 17 residues. J gave up 1 base and V 0 bases, and 5 bases lay outside the gene matches. The CDR3 DNA reads TGTGCCAGCAGCTTAGCCCCGCTAGCGGGACGCACAGATACGCAGTATTTT. This translates into CASSLAPLAGRTDTQYF.

The chain employs TRBV9 and TRBJ2-2; 16 positions match TRBD2. This CDR3 has 16 amino acids. After removal of 2 bases from V and 6 bases from J, the junction contained 1 base not matched to a gene. Germline V gene sequence: CDR1 SGDLS, CDR2 YYNGEE. Here the CDR3 reads CASSVGTSGGAGELFF. CDR3 coding DNA: TGTGCCAGCAGCGTCGGGACTAGCGGGGGGGCCGGGGAGCTGTTTTTT.

This sequence joins TRBV9 and TRBJ1-4, with D possibly matching TRBD1 (5 bases). Trimming cost V 0 bases and J 8 bases, with 14 bases left between them. The CDR3 has 15 residues. Germline lookup yields CDR1 SGDLS and CDR2 YYNGEE. CDR3 DNA: TGTGCCAGCAGCGTAGAAACGGGGGGGAGAGAAAAACTGTTTTTT. Amino acids: CASSVETGGREKLFF.

This clone was observed many times. The CDR3 nucleotides read TGTGCCAGCAGCCAAGGAGGGGGCGAAAGCAATGAGCAGTTCTTC. Amino acid sequence: CASSQGGGESNEQFF. This sequence joins TRBV6-4 and TRBJ2-1; perhaps TRBD1 as D (7 bases). The V gene lost 6 bases and the J gene lost 6 bases, with 18 bases spanning the gap. CDR3 length equals 15 residues. Per the germline V gene, CDR1 is MRHNA and CDR2 is SNTAGT.

The chain couples TRBV7-9 to TRBJ1-1, with D possibly being TRBD1 (5 bases). Germline V gene lookup returns CDR1 SEHNR and CDR2 FQNEAQ (reference sequence). This CDR3 comprises 13 residues. V dropped 9 bases and J dropped 5 bases, with 16 bases sitting between them. The CDR3 loop is CASRRPGETEAFF. The DNA for the CDR3 is TGTGCCAGTCGTCGTCCGGGGGAGACTGAAGCTTTCTTT.

This clone turned up a few times. This sequence joins TRBV6-1 and TRBJ2-7, with 7 bases lining up with TRBD1. The V gene end was trimmed by 0 bases and the J gene end by 2 bases; junction bases not matched to a gene: 4. This CDR3 is 15 amino acids long. Germline loops: CDR1 MNHNS, CDR2 SASEGT. CDR3: CASSEAMGQTYEQYF. In DNA, the CDR3 is TGTGCCAGCAGTGAAGCAATGGGACAGACCTACGAGCAGTACTTC.

The chain combines TRBV27 with TRBJ1-2; 9 bases are shared with TRBD1. Germline loops: CDR1 MNHEY, CDR2 SMNVEV (reference sequence). This CDR3 is 12 amino acids long. Germline trimming cut 8 bases from V and 7 bases from J; bases unmatched to any gene: 5. CDR3 nucleotides: TGTGCCAGCGGGACAGGGTTTGCTGGCTACACCTTC. As protein: CASGTGFAGYTF.

V and J are TRBV2 and TRBJ2-1; the D gene is possibly TRBD2 (7 bases). CDR1 and CDR2 (germline): SNHLY, FYNNEI. There are 14 residues in the CDR3. V lost 0 bases and J 8 bases, leaving 11 bases between the germline ends. The CDR3 reads CASSEAGGQDEQFF. The CDR3 nucleotides are TGTGCCAGCAGTGAAGCGGGGGGGCAGGATGAGCAGTTCTTC.

The chain combines TRBV2 with TRBJ2-4; TRBD1 aligns across 8 bases. The germline V gene encodes CDR1 SNHLY and CDR2 FYNNEI. Trimming took 6 bases from V and 15 from J; bases not matched to a gene: 13. The CDR3 is 13 residues long. Here the CDR3 reads CASSPDGGQGGYF. DNA for the CDR3: TGTGCCAGCAGCCCTGACGGTGGACAGGGAGGGTACTTC.

The rearrangement uses TRBV7-9 and TRBJ1-5; D uncertain. Germline V gene sequence: CDR1 SEHNR, CDR2 FQNEAQ (reference sequence). V lost 4 bases to trimming and J lost 5 bases, with 9 bases between them. The CDR3 runs 13 residues. The CDR3 bases are TGTGCCAGCAGCTCCGGCACAGATCAGCCCCAGCATTTT. This gives the protein CASSSGTDQPQHF.

The table lists this clone with a few counts. This chain connects TRBV6-5 to TRBJ2-7; 8 nucleotides match TRBD1. V lost 0 bases to trimming and J lost 5 bases; unmatched junction nucleotides: 3. Germline V CDR1 and CDR2: MNHEY, SVGAGI. This CDR3 is built from 14 residues. CDR3 loop: CASSYSTGVDEQYF. DNA of the CDR3: TGTGCCAGCAGTTACTCGACAGGGGTCGACGAGCAGTACTTC.

CDR3 nucleotides: TGTGCCAGCAGCCTGAACCCGGGACTCAGCACAGATACGCAGTATTTT. It is translated as CASSLNPGLSTDTQYF. The chain recombines TRBV7-3 with TRBJ2-3; possibly TRBD2 for D (6 bases). The CDR3 is made up of 16 amino acids. The germline CDR1 and CDR2 sequences are SGHTA and FQGTGA. The germline V and J ends were trimmed by 5 bases and 0 bases, with 15 bases remaining between them. Combining the CDR3 with reference TRBV7-3 and TRBJ2-3 gives the whole variable domain GAGVSQTPSNKVTEKGKYVELRCDPISGHTALYWYRQSLGQGPEFLIYFQGTGAADDSGLPNDRFFAVRPEGSVSTLKIQRTERGDSAVYLCASSLNPGLSTDTQYFGPGTRLTVL.

The chain joins TRBV2 to TRBJ1-4; 11 positions agree with TRBD1. V lost 8 bases and J lost 8; bases outside the gene matches: 7. CDR1 is SNHLY and CDR2 is FYNNEI in the germline V gene. This CDR3 region has 14 residues. The CDR3 coding sequence is TGTGCCAGCCTTCCCGGGACAGGGGGGGAAAAACTGTTTTTT. As protein: CASLPGTGGEKLFF.

The rearrangement links TRBV15 to TRBJ1-4, with D possibly being TRBD1 (5 bases). Trimming removed 5 bases at V and 4 bases at J, with 14 bases between. The germline V gene has CDR1 LNHNV and CDR2 YYDKDF (reference sequence). The CDR3 covers 15 residues. The CDR3 protein is CATSRRGSHNEKLFF. Here the CDR3 DNA reads TGTGCCACCAGCCGAAGGGGCTCCCATAATGAAAAACTGTTTTTT.

This rearrangement joins TRBV28 to TRBJ1-2, with a weak D call TRBD1 (5 bases). The CDR3 is 15 residues long. The V end was cut by 6 bases, the J end by 4 bases, with 18 bases between. Germline CDR1 and CDR2: MDHEN and SYDVKM. The CDR3: CASSPRVGDSYGYTF. The CDR3 DNA reads as TGTGCCAGCAGCCCCCGCGTGGGGGACTCCTATGGCTACACCTTC.

The chain carries TRBV21-1 and TRBJ2-3; TRBD1 reflects the table's D call only, with no check against the DNA. TRBV21-1 corresponds to a pseudogene. This CDR3 is 15 amino acids long. CDR3 DNA sequence: TGTGCCAGCAGCAAAGCCCCAGGGCAGACCGATACGCAGTATTTT. Encoded protein: CASSKAPGQTDTQYF.

This sequence joins TRBV9 and TRBJ1-2; possible D gene TRBD1, 6 bases. CDR1 is SGDLS, CDR2 YYNGEE, per germline. CDR3 length: 15 amino acids. V shed 6 bases and J shed 3 bases, with 18 bases lying between them. The chain's CDR3 is CASTQRGRGDYGYTF. DNA for the CDR3: TGTGCCAGCACCCAGAGGGGGAGGGGGGACTATGGCTACACCTTC.

The CDR3 DNA reads TGTGCCAGCAGACTGTCCCTCTCCTACAATGAGCAGTTCTTC. It translates to CASRLSLSYNEQFF. The gene calls are TRBV27 and TRBJ2-1, with D unresolved. The CDR3 covers 14 residues. Trimming left V 6 bases short and J 0 bases short, with 9 bases between. The V gene's germline CDR1 is MNHEY and CDR2 SMNVEV (reference sequence).

This chain joins TRBV7-9 and TRBJ1-4, with TRBD1 identical over 7 bases. CDR3 size: 16 residues. The germline gives CDR1 SEHNR, CDR2 FQNEAQ (reference sequence). With V trimmed by 3 bases and J by 4 bases, 8 bases remained unmatched. CDR3 loop: CASSFDRVALNEKLFF. The CDR3 DNA reads as TGTGCCAGCAGCTTCGACAGGGTGGCGCTTAATGAAAAACTGTTTTTT.

The chain has TRBV4-3 and TRBJ2-1; TRBD1 might be the D (5 bases). Germline V lookup: CDR1 LGHNA, CDR2 YSLEER. The V and J ends lost 0 bases and 10 bases respectively, with 19 bases between them. The CDR3 runs 16 residues. The CDR3 region has the DNA TGCGCCAGCAGCCAAGATCAATGGCTAGGGGATTCAGAGCAGTTCTTC. Its translation: CASSQDQWLGDSEQFF.

The V call is TRBV6-5, the J call TRBJ2-7; 7 bases line up with TRBD2. Germline V CDR1 and CDR2: MNHEY, SVGAGI. The CDR3 runs 15 residues. V lost 2 bases and J lost 2; bases outside the gene matches: 6. Written as DNA, the CDR3 is TGTGCCAGCAGTTACAGACTAGCAACGACCTACGAGCAGTACTTC. It specifies CASSYRLATTYEQYF.